This T cell receptor (beta chain) appears in the sequencing data of a study of blood T cell repertoires in COVID-19. Study at large: Sample material is recorded as cDNA or gDNA derived from T cells, B-cell-depleted T cells, or PBMCs.

In the original processing: Researchers report that nucleated cell counts were estimated from reference gene primer amplification. Generated by immunoSEQ multiplex PCR, the TCRdb table keeps only in-frame clones and is missing some. Clonal size and the V and J genes are those of that table, whereas D and trimming came from the DNA. Here the sample spans about 170,000 clones, 65% to 85% being singletons. V lost 1 base, J lost 11 bases, and 4 bases stayed unmatched. CDR3 length: 12 residues. Germline lookup yields CDR1 SGHAT and CDR2 FQNNGV. The cohort comprised adults aged roughly 18 to 95 years residing in about two dozen US areas. Cohort placement rested on clinical history that participants reported themselves. This clone was found a few times.

The sequence was collected from a woman aged 50 to 65 in a cohort exposed to, infected with or recovered from COVID-19 (not recorded which). The V gene is TRBV11-2, the J gene TRBJ1-1; 7 nucleotides line up with TRBD1. The sequencing input was PBMCs or T cells enriched from blood (not recorded which). The CDR3 reads CASSLAAGGAFF. CDR3 coding DNA: TGTGCCAGCAGCTTAGCGGCAGGGGGGGCTTTCTTT.